Below are 14 T cell receptor beta chains sequenced from a single sample in a study of CD8 T cells in Susac syndrome. Random hexamers primed reverse transcription of 0.5 to 1 ug RNA. Each CDR3 protein is one row after TCRdb ran MiXCR on the immunoSEQ multiplex PCR reads. The sample lists roughly 200,000 distinct CDR3 sequences; approximately 96% were seen once. The sample was CD4+ T cells from PBMCs. Receptors were obtained from a human donor with multiple sclerosis.

V and J are TRBV30 and TRBJ1-2; D is uncertain. V shed 1 base and J shed 0 bases, with 9 bases lying between them. The CDR3 totals 14 residues. CDR1 is GTSNPN, CDR2 SVGIG, per germline (reference sequence). The DNA of the CDR3 is TGTGCCTGGAGTGGAGCCGGAGCTAACTATGGCTACACCTTC. This codes for CAWSGAGANYGYTF. The whole variable domain, filled in from reference TRBV30 and TRBJ1-2, reads SQTIHQWPATLVQPVGSPLSLECTVEGTSNPNLYWYRQAAGRGLQLLFYSVGIGQISSEVPQNLSASRPQDRQFILSSKKLLLSDSGFYLCAWSGAGANYGYTFGSGTRLTVV.

For the CDR3, the DNA is TGCAGTGCTAGATCTCTGACGAGCACAGATACGCAGTATTTT. Translating gives CSARSLTSTDTQYF. The chain links TRBV20-1 to TRBJ2-3; no clear D. CDR3 size: 14 residues. Germline V gene lookup returns CDR1 DFQATT and CDR2 SNEGSKA (reference sequence). Trimming stripped 2 bases from V and 0 bases from J, with 9 bases between.

The gene calls are TRBV19 and TRBJ1-1; D gene ambiguous. With 3 bases removed from V and 2 bases from J, the gap between germline ends came to 7 bases. Per the germline V gene, CDR1 is LNHDA and CDR2 is SQIVND (reference sequence). The length of the CDR3 is 13 residues. CDR3 sequence (DNA): TGTGCCAGTAGTATGTGGGGTAACACTGAAGCTTTCTTT. Protein product: CASSMWGNTEAFF.

The gene calls are TRBV7-9 and TRBJ2-1; 14 nucleotides match TRBD2. Germline lookup yields CDR1 SEHNR and CDR2 FQNEAQ (reference sequence). The ends lost 5 bases at V and 6 bases at J; junction bases unmatched: 6. This CDR3 is built from 16 residues. CDR3 amino acids: CASSPGTSGGLNEQFF. DNA of the CDR3: TGTGCCAGCAGCCCCGGGACTAGCGGGGGCCTCAATGAGCAGTTCTTC. Using reference TRBV7-9 and TRBJ2-1 for the parts outside the CDR3, the full variable domain is DTGVSQNPRHKITKRGQNVTFRCDPISEHNRLYWYRQTLGQGPEFLTYFQNEAQLEKSRLLSDRFSAERPKGSFSTLEIQRTEQGDSAMYLCASSPGTSGGLNEQFFGPGTRLTVL.

The rearrangement uses TRBV7-2 and TRBJ2-3; D gene unclear. V was clipped by 5 bases and J by 5 bases, with 5 bases between them. This CDR3 region has 11 residues. CDR1 SGHTA and CDR2 FQGNSA come from the germline V gene. The CDR3 loop reads CASSPQDTQYF. DNA of the CDR3: TGTGCCAGCAGCCCCCAAGATACGCAGTATTTT.

The chain links TRBV5-6 to TRBJ2-1; 12 positions match TRBD2. The V segment lost 4 bases and the J segment 6 bases; nucleotides outside the gene matches: 11. Looked up from germline, CDR1 is SGHDT and CDR2 is YYEEEE. The CDR3 loop spans 17 amino acids. The CDR3 region has the DNA TGTGCCAGCAGCCCGACTAGCGGGGGCCCCGCGTTCAATGAGCAGTTCTTC. Residues: CASSPTSGGPAFNEQFF.

The chain uses TRBV4-1 and TRBJ2-5, with 7 bases lining up with TRBD2. Per germline, CDR1 MGHRA and CDR2 YSYEKL. CDR3 length equals 15 residues. Trimming cost V 1 base and J 5 bases; bases outside gene matches: 7. The CDR3 DNA sequence: TGCGCCAGCAGCCAAGGAGGACTAGGGCCGGAGACCCAGTACTTC. Translated, it gives CASSQGGLGPETQYF.

The chain joins TRBV6-5 to TRBJ1-1; D uncertain. The V gene's germline CDR1 is MNHEY and CDR2 SVGAGI. There are 13 residues in the CDR3. V shed 6 bases and J shed 1 base, with 9 bases lying between them. CDR3 sequence (DNA): TGTGCCAGCAGCCGCGAGTGGAACACTGAAGCTTTCTTT. This codes for CASSREWNTEAFF.

The chain employs TRBV6-2 or TRBV6-3 and TRBJ1-4, with no clear D. Trimming removed 3 bases at V and 2 bases at J, with 7 bases between. The CDR3 contains 14 residues. Germline lookup yields CDR1 MNHEY and CDR2 SVGEGT. CDR3 DNA: TGTGCCAGCAGTTATCTCACCACTAATGAAAAACTGTTTTTT. It is translated as CASSYLTTNEKLFF.

The genes are TRBV12-3 or TRBV12-4 and TRBJ1-1, with D maybe TRBD1 (6 bases). The CDR3 covers 14 residues. Trimming cost V 4 bases and J 4 bases, with 13 bases left between them. CDR3 bases: TGTGCCAGCAGTTCAATGGGGGGGGCCACTGAAGCTTTCTTT. It translates to CASSSMGGATEAFF.

This rearrangement joins TRBV12-3 or TRBV12-4 to TRBJ2-4, with a possible D match to TRBD1 (6 bases). V lost 3 bases to trimming and J lost 8 bases, with 20 bases between them. The CDR3 spans 16 residues. The CDR3 region is CASSLYQTGLGDIQYF. In DNA form, the CDR3 reads TGTGCCAGCAGTTTGTACCAGACAGGCCTTGGGGACATTCAGTACTTC.

This clonotype came up once. This rearrangement joins TRBV29-1 to TRBJ2-5; tentative D call: TRBD1 (6 bases). This CDR3 comprises 13 residues. Trimming removed 6 bases at V and 5 bases at J, with 16 bases between. In germline, CDR1 is SQVTM, CDR2 ANQGSEA. CDR3 coding DNA: TGCAGCGTCGTACCAGGGGCGGTGGAGACCCAGTACTTC. This encodes CSVVPGAVETQYF.

The chain combines TRBV27 with TRBJ1-6, with unresolved D. The CDR3 has 10 amino acids. The germline gives CDR1 MNHEY, CDR2 SMNVEV (reference sequence). V was shortened by 6 bases and J by 15 bases, with 9 bases between the two germline ends. CDR3 DNA sequence: TGTGCCAGCAGCCCTCCGATCCTCCACTTT. Its protein is CASSPPILHF.

The chain couples TRBV30 to TRBJ2-7; 8 nucleotides agree with TRBD1. The V gene end was trimmed by 3 bases and the J gene end by 1 base; junction bases not matched to a gene: 2. The CDR3 loop spans 13 amino acids. Germline CDR1 GTSNPN, CDR2 SVGIG (reference sequence). CDR3 in amino acids: CAWRQGGSYEQYF. The CDR3, as DNA: TGTGCCTGGAGACAGGGGGGTTCCTACGAGCAGTACTTC.